This T cell receptor beta chain was found in a study of CD8+ T cells in alopecia areata. Findings of the study overall: With patients, TCR sharing proved less clear than in mice, a difference possibly related to HLA. The link between baseline CD8+ expansion and response remains uncertain with one nonresponder. Among the cells sequenced in scalp samples are also the resident alphabeta T cells of normal skin.

RNA extraction was followed by reverse transcription into cDNA, which acted as the sequencing template. Assay: immunoSEQ multiplex PCR; the TCRdb copy retains only in-frame clones and omits some. Altogether under 350,000 clones are present, roughly 64% being singletons, with the ten largest covering approximately 2%. This sample's treatment: oral pan-JAK inhibitor, 5-10 mg twice daily. Collection of lesional scalp punch biopsies and peripheral blood was performed in alopecia areata patients. This clone was seen a handful of times. What it binds is not known. The receptor was isolated from a human donor with alopecia areata. The starting material was CD4+ T cells sorted from blood, obtained at week 24, from a patient treated with tofacitinib.

The CDR3 DNA is TGTGCCAGCAGTTCGATCCGACAGGGGGCAGGAGAAAAACTGTTTTTT. It translates to CASSSIRQGAGEKLFF. This sequence joins TRBV28 and TRBJ1-4; TRBD1 matches at 10 bases. V was pared by 4 bases and J by 8 bases, with 10 bases of the junction left unmatched. There are 16 residues in the CDR3. CDR1 and CDR2 (germline): MDHEN, SYDVKM.